This TCR beta chain was recovered during a study of blood T cell repertoires in COVID-19. Study-level background: Both acute and convalescent COVID-19 samples were obtained from the United States, Italy and Spain. Sources were T cells, B-cell-depleted T cells, or PBMCs; the material itself was cDNA or gDNA.

The V gene lost 4 bases and the J gene lost 7 bases, with 7 bases spanning the gap. Germline lookup yields CDR1 SGHNT and CDR2 YENEEA. The CDR3 totals 11 residues. Measured with immunoSEQ multiplex PCR; TCRdb has only the in-frame clones, and not every one. The table lists a few hundred thousand clones, 89% of them singletons. The chain is built from TRBV11-3 and TRBJ1-1; D perhaps matches TRBD1 (5 bases). Sequenced material: peripheral blood. The sequence came from a woman in her twenties or thirties with COVID-19, enrolled during active disease. CDR3 region: CASSYQGEAFF. DNA of the CDR3: TGTGCCAGCAGCTACCAGGGTGAAGCTTTCTTT. Looking up the rest from reference TRBV11-3 and TRBJ1-1 gives the full variable domain: EAGVVQSPRYKIIEKKQPVAFWCNPISGHNTLYWYLQNLGQGPELLIRYENEEAVDDSQLPKDRFSAERLKGVDSTLKIQPAELGDSAVYLCASSYQGEAFFGQGTRLTVV.